The text below deals with one T cell receptor beta chain. As yet, its antigen is unknown. These data originate in a study of cytomegalovirus exposure and HLA in healthy donors. About the study: It was reported in a later analysis that the 100 to 150 validation repertoires used the same platform as the approximately 600 first-cohort repertoires. Broader study findings: Listed as cytomegalovirus-associated were over 150 TCR beta chains.

V trimming: 4 bases; J trimming: 6 bases; junction bases outside the gene matches: 8. CDR1 SGHRS and CDR2 YFSETQ come from the germline V gene. The CDR3 has 15 residues. Assay: immunoSEQ multiplex PCR; the TCRdb copy retains only in-frame clones and omits some. Of 150,000 or so clones listed, 89% are singletons. This receptor was obtained from a woman in her late teens or twenties in good health and CMV-seropositive. Sequencing used PBMCs. The chain couples TRBV5-1 to TRBJ1-5; 9 bases match TRBD1. The CDR3 spells CASSLGDREGQPQHF. CDR3 nucleotides: TGCGCCAGCAGCCTTGGGGACAGGGAGGGTCAGCCCCAGCATTTT.